Following are 8 T cell receptor beta chains from one sample sequenced in a study of shared clonotypes between healthy human individuals. Measured with immunoSEQ multiplex PCR; TCRdb has only the in-frame clones, and not every one. This table has fewer than 200,000 clones, 66% appearing once. The material sequenced was memory CD4+ T cells sorted from blood. The subset is: CD45RA-negative fraction. These receptor sequences come from a man between 25 and 39 years old in good health.

In this sample, this clone turned up a few times. The chain links TRBV10-1 to TRBJ2-2, with TRBD1 as a possible D gene (6 bases). The CDR3 contains 16 residues. CDR1 WNHNN and CDR2 SYGVQD come from the germline V gene (reference sequence). V lost 0 bases to trimming and J lost 2 bases, with 10 bases between them. The chain's CDR3 is CASSESGQPNTGELFF. CDR3 coding DNA: TGCGCCAGCAGTGAGTCTGGACAGCCAAACACCGGGGAGCTGTTTTTT.

The chain links TRBV9 to TRBJ2-3; tentatively, D is TRBD1 (6 bases). Deletions cut 7 bases from V and 4 bases from J, with 16 bases between. The CDR3 is made up of 14 amino acids. Germline CDR1 reads SGDLS; CDR2 reads YYNGEE. The CDR3 region has the DNA TGTGCCAGCTCCACAGGGTCAGGTGCAGATACGCAGTATTTT. It codes for CASSTGSGADTQYF.

The V and J genes are TRBV7-2 and TRBJ2-3, with D possibly being TRBD1 (5 bases). The CDR3 sequence is 14 residues long. V lost 2 bases to trimming and J lost 2 bases, with 8 bases between them. Germline CDR1 reads SGHTA; CDR2 reads FQGNSA. The CDR3 here is CASSLQGNTDTQYF. CDR3 sequence (DNA): TGTGCCAGCAGCTTACAGGGAAACACAGATACGCAGTATTTT.

This chain uses TRBV28 with TRBJ2-2, with 14 bases identical to TRBD2. Germline assignment: CDR1 MDHEN and CDR2 SYDVKM. The CDR3 sequence is 16 residues long. V was pared by 6 bases and J by 7 bases, with 7 bases of the junction left unmatched. CDR3 DNA sequence: TGTGCCAGCAGCCCAATCGGACTAGCGGGAGGCGGGGAGCTGTTTTTT. Translated, it gives CASSPIGLAGGGELFF.

This clone appeared a single time. J is TRBJ1-5 and V is TRBV7-2, with D hard to call. This CDR3 is built from 15 residues. Germline CDR1 and CDR2: SGHTA and FQGNSA. Between the trimmed V and J ends, which lost 6 bases and 4 bases, there was a span of 16 bases. In nucleotides, the CDR3 is TGTGCCAGCAGTAAGACGGTCGGATGGAATCAGCCCCAGCATTTT. Translation: CASSKTVGWNQPQHF.

The table lists this clone with many counts. The V and J genes are TRBV14 and TRBJ2-7; no definite D call. V was clipped by 5 bases and J by 3 bases, with 11 bases between them. Germline V gives CDR1 SGHDN, CDR2 FVKESK. This CDR3 is built from 13 residues. CDR3 loop: CASSFTPLYEQYF. CDR3 DNA: TGTGCCAGCAGCTTCACGCCACTCTACGAGCAGTACTTC. The full variable domain, rest sourced from reference TRBV14 and TRBJ2-7, is EAGVTQFPSHSVIEKGQTVTLRCDPISGHDNLYWYRRVMGKEIKFLLHFVKESKQDESGMPNNRFLAERTGGTYSTLKVQPAELEDSGVYFCASSFTPLYEQYFGPGTRLTVT.

The chain carries TRBV2 and TRBJ2-3, with D possibly called TRBD1 or TRBD2 (5 bases each). The CDR3 loop spans 13 amino acids. Trimming shortened V by 4 bases and J by 6 bases, and 11 bases separated the two germline ends. Germline V gives CDR1 SNHLY, CDR2 FYNNEI. The CDR3 DNA reads TGTGCCAGCAGTGGGGGATGGGGGGATACGCAGTATTTT. This translates into CASSGGWGDTQYF.

The CDR3 spells CASSLGAGYTEAFF. DNA for the CDR3: TGTGCCAGCAGCTTGGGGGCCGGGTACACTGAAGCTTTCTTT. The rearrangement joins TRBV7-2 to TRBJ1-1, with a tentative D call TRBD1 (6 bases). Germline CDR1 reads SGHTA; CDR2 reads FQGNSA. V was clipped by 3 bases and J by 3 bases, with 11 bases between them. The CDR3 spans 14 residues.